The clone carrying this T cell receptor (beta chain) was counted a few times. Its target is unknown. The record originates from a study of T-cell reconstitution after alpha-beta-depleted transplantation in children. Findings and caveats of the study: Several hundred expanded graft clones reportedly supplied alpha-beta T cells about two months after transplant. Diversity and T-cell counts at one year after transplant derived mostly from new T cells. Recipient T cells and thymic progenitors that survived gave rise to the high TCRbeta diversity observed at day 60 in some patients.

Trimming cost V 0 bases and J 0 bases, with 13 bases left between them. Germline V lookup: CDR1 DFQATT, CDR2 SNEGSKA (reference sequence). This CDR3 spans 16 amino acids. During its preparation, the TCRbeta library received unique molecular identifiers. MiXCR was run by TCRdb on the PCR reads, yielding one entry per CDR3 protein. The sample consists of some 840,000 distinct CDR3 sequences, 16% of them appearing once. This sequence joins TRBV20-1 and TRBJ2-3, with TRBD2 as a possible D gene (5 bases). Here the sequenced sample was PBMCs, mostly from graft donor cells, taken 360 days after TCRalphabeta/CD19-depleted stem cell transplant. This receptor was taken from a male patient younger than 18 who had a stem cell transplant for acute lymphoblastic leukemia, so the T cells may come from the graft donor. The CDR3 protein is CSARDLGRPSTDTQYF. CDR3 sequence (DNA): TGCAGTGCTAGAGATCTAGGGAGACCTAGCACAGATACGCAGTATTTT.